This T cell receptor (beta chain) was documented in a study of cytomegalovirus exposure and HLA in healthy donors. 13 Jbeta primers and 60 Vbeta primers were used for the PCR. The repertoire was sequenced with immunoSEQ multiplex PCR; TCRdb's copy has only in-frame clones and lacks some. Here the sample spans roughly 140,000 clones, around three quarters being singletons. Details on this clone: No antigen is known for it.

Nominal health characterized the donors when sampled, though unrecorded immune exposures were likely. Whole-study findings and limits: There were some V segments, including TRBV6-2 and TRBV6-3, excluded as indistinguishable. CMV serostatus was the only immune exposure information that was available. Within the data, a cluster of highly shared sequence variants was likely a sequencing artifact.

There are 15 residues in the CDR3. With V trimmed by 4 bases and J by 1 base, 3 bases remained unmatched. Germline V CDR1 and CDR2: LGHNT, FRNRAP. This TCR was sampled from a man aged 35 to 55 in good health and CMV-seronegative. The chain has TRBV12-5 and TRBJ1-1; the match to TRBD1 covers 10 bases. Sample: PBMCs. The CDR3 reads CASGSRTGGNTEAFF. The CDR3 DNA sequence: TGTGCTAGTGGTTCGCGGACAGGGGGGAACACTGAAGCTTTCTTT. Drawing the rest from reference TRBV12-5 and TRBJ1-1, the complete variable domain is DARVTQTPRHKVTEMGQEVTMRCQPILGHNTVFWYRQTMMQGLELLAYFRNRAPLDDSGMPKDRFSAEMPDATLATLKIQPSEPRDSAVYFCASGSRTGGNTEAFFGQGTRLTVV.